These 13 T cell receptor beta chains came from one sample sequenced in a study of shared clonotypes between healthy human individuals. Using immunoSEQ multiplex PCR, the repertoire was profiled, and TCRdb retains in-frame clones only, with some absent. This sample has 2 million to 2.5 million clones; 90% to 95% occur once, and the top ten carry 0.36%. The sequencing input was naive CD4+ T cells from PBMCs. The subset was: CD45RA+ positively selected. These receptors came from a man aged 18 to 35 in good health. Some clones in this sample may be carry-over from other donors' samples.

The chain employs TRBV28 and TRBJ1-5; weak D call: TRBD1 (6 bases). The germline V gene encodes CDR1 MDHEN and CDR2 SYDVKM. V shed 4 bases and J shed 2 bases, with 15 bases lying between them. CDR3 size: 16 residues. The CDR3 nucleotides are TGTGCCAGCAGTTCACAGGGACCCGGGGGCAATCAGCCCCAGCATTTT. This translates into CASSSQGPGGNQPQHF.

This sequence joins TRBV5-1 and TRBJ2-1, with 10 bases that match TRBD2. The CDR3 is 15 amino acids. CDR1 and CDR2 (germline): SGHRS, YFSETQ. The J segment lost 6 bases and the V segment lost 1 base, leaving 4 bases of the junction unmatched. The DNA of the CDR3 is TGCGCCAGCAGCTTGTTGGCTAGCGGGGGCAATGAGCAGTTCTTC. Translated, it gives CASSLLASGGNEQFF.

The chain uses TRBV19 and TRBJ2-1; the D gene is possibly TRBD2 (6 bases). Per germline, CDR1 LNHDA and CDR2 SQIVND (reference sequence). The CDR3 has 16 amino acids. V shed 5 bases and J shed 4 bases, with 18 bases lying between them. In nucleotides, the CDR3 is TGTGCCAGTAGTCTCCGGGGTGGGGACTTTTACAATGAGCAGTTCTTC. Residues: CASSLRGGDFYNEQFF.

Points on this clone: Other DNA sequences in this sample translate to the same CDR3. V is TRBV7-2 and J is TRBJ2-7; D ambiguous. Germline V gene lookup returns CDR1 SGHTA and CDR2 FQGNSA. This CDR3 region has 12 residues. Trimming removed 5 bases at V and 3 bases at J, with 8 bases between. The CDR3 protein is CASSPYNYEQYF. CDR3 nucleotides: TGTGCCAGCAGCCCATACAACTACGAGCAGTACTTC.

This sequence joins TRBV4-2 and TRBJ1-1; D gene ambiguous. The CDR3 extends over 12 amino acids. In germline, CDR1 is LGHNA, CDR2 YNFKEQ. V was cut by 3 bases and J by 7 bases, with 9 bases left in between. Written as DNA, the CDR3 is TGTGCCAGCAGCCACGTTGGACGTGAAGCTTTCTTT. Its protein product is CASSHVGREAFF.

The chain links TRBV27 to TRBJ2-4; D possibly uses TRBD1 or TRBD2 (5 bases each). Between the trimmed V and J ends, which lost 6 bases and 7 bases, there was a span of 16 bases. CDR3 length: 14 amino acids. Germline V CDR1 and CDR2: MNHEY, SMNVEV (reference sequence). This CDR3 is CASSLVGPTNIQYF. The CDR3 DNA is TGTGCCAGCAGCCTGGTGGGACCAACGAACATTCAGTACTTC.

V and J are TRBV14 and TRBJ1-1; D not certain. Germline CDR1 is SGHDN and CDR2 is FVKESK. V lost 4 bases and J lost 4, with 10 bases in between. The length of the CDR3 is 13 residues. The CDR3, as DNA: TGTGCCAGCAGCCTCGGGAGAAGCACTGAAGCTTTCTTT. Translation: CASSLGRSTEAFF.

The rearrangement uses TRBV15 and TRBJ1-4; D might be TRBD1 (5 bases). The V gene lost 3 bases and the J gene lost 6 bases, with 11 bases spanning the gap. CDR1 and CDR2 from the germline V gene are LNHNV and YYDKDF (reference sequence). CDR3 length: 14 residues. CDR3 nucleotides: TGTGCCACCAGCAGTTGGGACGGCTATGAAAAACTGTTTTTT. It encodes CATSSWDGYEKLFF.

This sequence joins TRBV7-3 and TRBJ2-7, with unresolved D. The germline V and J ends were trimmed by 2 bases and 0 bases, with 14 bases remaining between them. From germline, CDR1 is SGHTA and CDR2 FQGTGA. The CDR3 runs to 16 residues. The CDR3 DNA sequence: TGTGCCAGCAGCTTAGGGTCGACCGCCAACTCCTACGAGCAGTACTTC. It yields the protein CASSLGSTANSYEQYF.

The sample holds one count of this clone. The chain joins TRBV9 to TRBJ2-1; 8 bases align to TRBD2. Unmatched junction bases numbered 9, after V lost 2 bases and J lost 8 bases. Per germline, CDR1 SGDLS and CDR2 YYNGEE. This CDR3 is 15 amino acids long. DNA of the CDR3: TGTGCCAGCAGCGTGGCCGGGACTAGGTTGTATGAGCAGTTCTTC. As protein: CASSVAGTRLYEQFF. Using reference TRBV9 and TRBJ2-1 for the parts outside the CDR3, the full variable domain is DSGVTQTPKHLITATGQRVTLRCSPRSGDLSVYWYQQSLDQGLQFLIQYYNGEERAKGNILERFSAQQFPDLHSELNLSSLELGDSALYFCASSVAGTRLYEQFFGPGTRLTVL.

The chain uses TRBV7-9 and TRBJ1-2, with a possible D match to TRBD1 (5 bases). From germline, CDR1 is SEHNR and CDR2 FQNEAQ (reference sequence). The germline V and J ends were trimmed by 5 bases and 2 bases, with 9 bases remaining between them. The length of the CDR3 is 13 residues. CDR3 loop: CASSGRDNYGYTF. DNA for the CDR3: TGTGCCAGCAGCGGCCGGGACAACTATGGCTACACCTTC.

The V and J genes are TRBV5-4 and TRBJ2-7; the match to TRBD1 covers 7 bases. The ends lost 0 bases at V and 2 bases at J; junction bases unmatched: 5. The germline V gene has CDR1 SGHNT and CDR2 YYREEE (reference sequence). The CDR3 has 15 amino acids. The CDR3 sequence: CASSLVSQGAYEQYF. In DNA, the CDR3 is TGTGCCAGCAGCTTGGTGAGCCAGGGGGCCTACGAGCAGTACTTC.

This chain joins TRBV30 and TRBJ1-2, with a tentative D call TRBD1 (5 bases). The V and J ends lost 4 bases and 0 bases respectively, with 18 bases between them. Germline loops: CDR1 GTSNPN, CDR2 SVGIG (reference sequence). The CDR3 runs 16 residues. CDR3 bases: TGTGCCTGGATGGGACGGATAGGGTCCTCTAACTATGGCTACACCTTC. It codes for CAWMGRIGSSNYGYTF.